Below, 26 T cell receptor beta chains from the same sample are listed, as sequenced in a study of neurological immune-mediated disorders. Each CDR3 protein is one row after TCRdb ran MiXCR on the 5' RACE reads. The table shows 30,000 to 50,000 distinct CDR3 sequences, with 6.5% to 8.5% occurring only once. Sequencing used CD4+ T cells from blood. Every receptor here comes from a man aged 45-65 years in good health.

This clonotype was observed many times. The chain recombines TRBV20-1 with TRBJ1-1; no firm D call. V lost 6 bases, J lost 5 bases, and 10 bases lay in between. From germline, CDR1 is DFQATT and CDR2 SNEGSKA (reference sequence). CDR3 length: 11 amino acids. The CDR3 loop reads CSARVLTEAFF. The CDR3 DNA follows: TGCAGTGCGCGTGTCCTGACTGAAGCTTTCTTT.

This clonotype appeared many times. The chain links TRBV18 to TRBJ2-2; weak D call: TRBD2 (6 bases). The CDR3 has 13 amino acids. The germline gives CDR1 KGHSH, CDR2 LQKENI. Trimming pared 3 bases from V and 4 bases from J, leaving 6 bases between. The CDR3 bases are TGTGCCAGCTCACCGACTAGCACCGGGGAGCTGTTTTTT. Residues: CASSPTSTGELFF.

This clonotype was recorded many times. The rearrangement joins TRBV27 to TRBJ2-7; D may be TRBD1 (6 bases). There are 15 residues in the CDR3. The germline V gene has CDR1 MNHEY and CDR2 SMNVEV (reference sequence). Between the trimmed V and J ends, which lost 0 bases and 2 bases, there was a span of 11 bases. CDR3 bases: TGTGCCAGCAGTTTATCGTTCAGGGGCCCCTACGAGCAGTACTTC. Translation gives CASSLSFRGPYEQYF.

This clonotype appeared many times. The V and J genes are TRBV29-1 and TRBJ1-1; D remains unclear. The germline V gene encodes CDR1 SQVTM and CDR2 ANQGSEA. The length of the CDR3 is 14 residues. Trimming cost V 3 bases and J 4 bases, with 15 bases left between them. The chain's CDR3 is CSVDLAPARTEAFF. Written as DNA, the CDR3 is TGCAGCGTTGATTTGGCCCCGGCACGCACTGAAGCTTTCTTT.

This clonotype was recorded many times. This sequence joins TRBV5-5 and TRBJ2-4, with D perhaps TRBD1 or TRBD2 (7 bases each). The germline V and J ends were trimmed by 0 bases and 0 bases, with 19 bases remaining between them. This CDR3 region has 19 residues. Germline-derived CDR1 and CDR2 are SGHKS and YYEKEE (reference sequence). Here the CDR3 reads CASSLGGGRQGLAKNIQYF. CDR3 DNA: TGTGCCAGCAGCTTGGGGGGGGGGCGACAGGGTCTAGCCAAAAACATTCAGTACTTC.

This clonotype was seen at least ten times. This chain connects TRBV7-2 to TRBJ1-5; D not resolved. Germline CDR1 reads SGHTA; CDR2 reads FQGNSA. The V and J ends lost 5 bases and 4 bases respectively, with 15 bases between them. CDR3 length equals 15 residues. Here the CDR3 reads CASSTVGGNNQPQHF. The DNA of the CDR3 is TGTGCCAGCAGCACGGTGGGCGGCAATAATCAGCCCCAGCATTTT.

This clonotype was found once. The CDR3 loop is CSAWENYNSPLHF. The CDR3, as DNA: TGCAGTGCGTGGGAAAATTATAATTCACCCCTCCACTTT. This sequence joins TRBV20-1 and TRBJ1-6; no clear D. The V gene lost 6 bases and the J gene lost 4 bases, with 10 bases spanning the gap. Germline lookup yields CDR1 DFQATT and CDR2 SNEGSKA (reference sequence). The CDR3 is 13 residues long.

In the case of this clonotype: A junction end diverges from the germline sequence, so it may reflect a read error. The chain links TRBV9 to TRBJ1-1; D gene ambiguous. The CDR3 totals 16 residues. Looked up from germline, CDR1 is SGDLS and CDR2 is YYNGEE. The CDR3 loop is CASCVGSVHMNTEAFF. The CDR3, as DNA: TGTGCCAGCTGCGTAGGTTCCGTACACATGAACACTGAAGCTTTCTTT.

This clonotype has a count of ten or more. V gene TRBV4-3 combines with J gene TRBJ2-1; 9 bases line up with TRBD2. There are 16 residues in the CDR3. V lost 1 base and J lost 7; bases outside the gene matches: 8. Germline V gene data show CDR1 as LGHNA and CDR2 as YSLEER. The CDR3 loop is CASSQGWTSARNEQFF. The CDR3 DNA follows: TGCGCCAGCAGCCAAGGGTGGACTAGCGCCAGGAATGAGCAGTTCTTC.

The sample holds a few counts of this clonotype. The CDR3 loop reads CASSLRGGTDTQYF. CDR3 DNA sequence: TGTGCCAGCAGCCTTCGAGGTGGCACAGATACGCAGTATTTT. The chain has TRBV3-1 and TRBJ2-3; the D is unclear. V lost 4 bases, J lost 1 base, and 9 bases lay in between. The CDR3 consists of 14 residues. Germline-derived CDR1 and CDR2 are LGHDT and YNNKEL (reference sequence).

This chain uses TRBV20-1 with TRBJ1-5; D remains ambiguous. The CDR3 is 12 amino acids. Trimming pared 8 bases from V and 7 bases from J, leaving 15 bases between. Germline-derived CDR1 and CDR2 are DFQATT and SNEGSKA (reference sequence). CDR3 sequence (DNA): TGCAGTCTTAGTCCTCGCGGCCAGCCCCAGCATTTT. This translates into CSLSPRGQPQHF.

This clonotype showed up many times. The chain employs TRBV7-9 and TRBJ2-2; D is perhaps TRBD1 or TRBD2 (5 bases each). Germline CDR1 reads SEHNR; CDR2 reads FQNEAQ (reference sequence). The CDR3 totals 16 residues. Trimming took 2 bases from V and 3 from J, leaving 13 bases between them. In DNA form, the CDR3 reads TGTGCCAGCAGCTTATCGAGGGGCCTCTACACCGGGGAGCTGTTTTTT. Encoded protein: CASSLSRGLYTGELFF.

The V gene is TRBV15, the J gene TRBJ1-4, with D unclear. The CDR3 contains 14 residues. Germline V lookup: CDR1 LNHNV, CDR2 YYDKDF (reference sequence). V was pared by 4 bases and J by 4 bases, with 10 bases between. The CDR3 sequence is CATSKGLGNEKLFF. DNA for the CDR3: TGTGCCACCAGCAAGGGTCTAGGTAATGAAAAACTGTTTTTT.

This clonotype was seen many times. The chain links TRBV20-1 to TRBJ2-3; 7 bases match TRBD2. J gave up 1 base and V 3 bases, and 4 bases lay outside the gene matches. CDR1 is DFQATT and CDR2 is SNEGSKA in the germline V gene (reference sequence). This CDR3 is built from 14 residues. In nucleotides, the CDR3 is TGCAGTGCTAGGGGCGGGAGTGGCACAGATACGCAGTATTTT. Translated: CSARGGSGTDTQYF.

This clonotype came up many times. The V gene is TRBV10-3, the J gene TRBJ1-1; D gene uncertain. CDR1 is ENHRY and CDR2 is SYGVKD in the germline V gene. CDR3 length equals 13 residues. The germline V and J ends were trimmed by 3 bases and 4 bases, with 9 bases remaining between them. CDR3 in amino acids: CAISEAGGTEAFF. CDR3 DNA sequence: TGTGCCATCAGTGAAGCAGGTGGCACTGAAGCTTTCTTT.

The chain couples TRBV7-2 to TRBJ2-5, with 7 bases lining up with TRBD2. CDR3 length: 11 amino acids. The germline V gene encodes CDR1 SGHTA and CDR2 FQGNSA. V lost 5 bases, J lost 9 bases, and 3 bases stayed unmatched. As DNA, the CDR3 is TGTGCCAGCAGCAACCGGGGGGCCCAGTACTTC. This gives the protein CASSNRGAQYF. The whole variable domain, remainder taken from reference TRBV7-2 and TRBJ2-5, is GAGVSQSPSNKVTEKGKDVELRCDPISGHTALYWYRQSLGQGLEFLIYFQGNSAPDKSGLPSDRFSAERTGGSVSTLTIQRTQQEDSAVYLCASSNRGAQYFGPGTRLLVL.

This clonotype was recorded many times. The V gene is TRBV6-5, the J gene TRBJ2-1; TRBD2 aligns across 14 bases. CDR1 and CDR2 from the germline V gene are MNHEY and SVGAGI. The CDR3 totals 16 residues. J lost 5 bases, V lost 7 bases, and 7 bases had no gene match. CDR3 DNA: TGTGCCAGCACCCCCCTGGGACTAGCGGGGGACAATGAGCAGTTCTTC. Protein sequence: CASTPLGLAGDNEQFF.

In this sample, this clonotype turned up many times. The J gene is TRBJ2-1, the V gene TRBV12-3 or TRBV12-4; 7 bases match TRBD2. With V trimmed by 8 bases and J by 8 bases, 12 bases remained unmatched. The CDR3 is 14 amino acids. CDR3 bases: TGTGCCAGCGTAAATCGTCGGGAGGCCTATGAGCAGTTCTTC. Its translation: CASVNRREAYEQFF.

This clonotype was detected ten times or more. The chain uses TRBV15 and TRBJ2-2; 9 bases map to TRBD1. Germline V gene data show CDR1 as LNHNV and CDR2 as YYDKDF (reference sequence). The V gene end was trimmed by 6 bases and the J gene end by 7 bases; junction bases not matched to a gene: 9. This CDR3 spans 15 amino acids. The CDR3: CATRLHRGLSGELFF. The CDR3 coding sequence is TGTGCCACCAGACTTCACAGGGGGCTAAGCGGGGAGCTGTTTTTT. Full variable domain (remainder filled in from reference TRBV15 and TRBJ2-2): DAMVIQNPRYQVTQFGKPVTLSCSQTLNHNVMYWYQQKSSQAPKLLFHYYDKDFNNEADTPDNFQSRRPNTSFCFLDIRSPGLGDTAMYLCATRLHRGLSGELFFGEGSRLTVL.

This clonotype was counted ten times or more. The V call is TRBV5-5, the J call TRBJ2-1; TRBD2 agrees at 9 bases. The trim removed 3 bases at V and 4 bases at J, leaving 17 bases unmatched. Germline lookup yields CDR1 SGHKS and CDR2 YYEKEE (reference sequence). This CDR3 has 19 amino acids. This chain's CDR3 is CASSSGRILSREGYNEQFF. The CDR3 DNA sequence: TGTGCCAGCAGCTCGGGGCGGATTTTGTCGCGGGAGGGATACAATGAGCAGTTCTTC.

This clonotype appeared many times. This chain uses TRBV5-5 with TRBJ2-3; 8 bases are shared with TRBD1. Germline V gene sequence: CDR1 SGHKS, CDR2 YYEKEE (reference sequence). The ends lost 4 bases at V and 4 bases at J; junction bases unmatched: 8. This CDR3 region has 15 residues. DNA of the CDR3: TGTGCCAGCAGCGTTACAGGGGGACGGCCAGATACGCAGTATTTT. Its protein product is CASSVTGGRPDTQYF.

This clonotype showed up many times. The J gene is TRBJ2-2, the V gene TRBV29-1; D is unclear. The length of the CDR3 is 14 residues. V gave up 4 bases and J gave up 2 bases, with 11 bases separating them. Germline V CDR1 and CDR2: SQVTM, ANQGSEA. The CDR3 sequence: CSVARGSNTGELFF. Written as DNA, the CDR3 is TGCAGCGTTGCGCGCGGCTCAAACACCGGGGAGCTGTTTTTT.

This clonotype showed up many times. This chain joins TRBV28 and TRBJ1-4; D unresolved. CDR3 size: 11 residues. V lost 2 bases and J lost 8, with 3 bases in between. Germline V CDR1 and CDR2: MDHEN, SYDVKM. CDR3 sequence (DNA): TGTGCCAGCAGTTTAAGGGAAAAACTGTTTTTT. This codes for CASSLREKLFF.

This clonotype was found many times. V is TRBV7-2 and J is TRBJ1-2, with D perhaps matching TRBD1 (5 bases). The germline V and J ends were trimmed by 1 base and 0 bases, with 12 bases remaining between them. Germline assignment: CDR1 SGHTA and CDR2 FQGNSA. The CDR3 has 16 residues. Here the CDR3 reads CASSLGLRQPNYGYTF. DNA for the CDR3: TGTGCCAGCAGCTTAGGTTTGAGACAGCCTAACTATGGCTACACCTTC. Using reference TRBV7-2 and TRBJ1-2 for the parts outside the CDR3, the full variable domain is GAGVSQSPSNKVTEKGKDVELRCDPISGHTALYWYRQSLGQGLEFLIYFQGNSAPDKSGLPSDRFSAERTGGSVSTLTIQRTQQEDSAVYLCASSLGLRQPNYGYTFGSGTRLTVV.

This clonotype was seen at least ten times. The chain employs TRBV12-3 or TRBV12-4 and TRBJ2-7; TRBD1 aligns across 12 bases. There are 16 residues in the CDR3. The junction had 8 bases not matched to a gene; V was cut back by 1 base and J by 7 bases. The CDR3 spells CASSLVGTGGAGEQYF. The CDR3 DNA sequence: TGTGCCAGCAGTTTAGTGGGGACAGGGGGCGCGGGGGAGCAGTACTTC.

The CDR3 reads CSAREGETQYF. The CDR3 nucleotides read TGCAGTGCTAGGGAGGGTGAGACCCAGTACTTC. The V gene is TRBV20-1, the J gene TRBJ2-5; possible D gene TRBD2, 6 bases. The CDR3 sequence is 11 residues long. With 3 bases removed from V and 5 bases from J, the gap between germline ends came to 7 bases. The germline V gene encodes CDR1 DFQATT and CDR2 SNEGSKA (reference sequence).